This TCR beta chain was captured by sequencing in a study of T cells in Graves' hyperthyroidism and ophthalmopathy. From RNA transcripts, TCR beta CDR3 regions were amplified. The study used the HTBI primer set for a first-round RT-PCR of the TCR CDR3. TCRdb processed the multiplex PCR reads anew with MiXCR; each CDR3 protein has one entry. Here the sample spans approximately 570,000 distinct CDR3 sequences, just under 20% being singletons. As concerns this clonotype: As yet, its antigen is unknown.

Reasons for excluding patients were uncontrolled infection, other autoimmune disease, pregnancy or lactation. Orbital computed tomography and thyroid ultrasound, together with serum TRAb and thyroxine and clinical symptoms, were used for diagnoses. Study-wide points: Ophthalmopathy and stable hyperthyroidism were separated by a 13 V-J model. In blood, most of the thyroid clonotypes expanded above 0.001 were also present.

The clonotype comes from a man aged 35-49 years with Graves' ophthalmopathy. The specimen was blood.

The CDR3 here is CASSLEGEPDTQYF. The CDR3 coding sequence is TGCGCCAGCAGCTTAGAGGGGGAACCAGATACGCAGTATTTT. V and J are TRBV5-1 and TRBJ2-3; D perhaps matches TRBD1 (6 bases). Trimming removed 2 bases at V and 4 bases at J, with 11 bases between. CDR3 length equals 14 residues. CDR1 and CDR2 (germline): SGHRS, YFSETQ.